These 11 T cell receptor beta chains originate from one sample sequenced in a study of glioma-infiltrating T cells after dendritic cell vaccination. Measured with immunoSEQ multiplex PCR; TCRdb has only the in-frame clones, and not every one. The sample consists of about 92,000 clones, just over 85% of them appearing once. Sequenced material: blood, taken before dendritic cell vaccination. These TCRs come from a human donor with glioblastoma.

This chain connects TRBV2 to TRBJ1-2, with TRBD1 matching over 7 bases. The CDR3 loop spans 17 amino acids. Germline V gene sequence: CDR1 SNHLY, CDR2 FYNNEI. V lost 3 bases and J lost 0; bases outside the gene matches: 10. Here the CDR3 DNA reads TGTGCCAGCAGTGATTGGAGCAGGGGGTTAGCTAACTATGGCTACACCTTC. As protein: CASSDWSRGLANYGYTF.

CDR3 sequence (DNA): TGTGCCAGCAGGTTAGGACTAGCGGGGGCCTACGAGCAGTACTTC. It encodes CASRLGLAGAYEQYF. This chain connects TRBV6-5 to TRBJ2-7, with 13 bases that match TRBD2. Germline assignment: CDR1 MNHEY and CDR2 SVGAGI. The CDR3 length is 15 residues. The J segment lost 2 bases and the V segment lost 6 bases, leaving 4 bases of the junction unmatched.

This chain joins TRBV30 and TRBJ1-1; 8 bases align to TRBD1. Germline CDR1 GTSNPN, CDR2 SVGIG (reference sequence). The CDR3 extends over 14 amino acids. J lost 7 bases, V lost 8 bases, and 15 bases had no gene match. CDR3 protein: CAGGGQGAPREAFF. CDR3 sequence (DNA): TGTGCCGGGGGGGGGCAGGGGGCCCCGCGTGAAGCTTTCTTT. The entire variable domain, with the rest obtained from reference TRBV30 and TRBJ1-1, is as follows: SQTIHQWPATLVQPVGSPLSLECTVEGTSNPNLYWYRQAAGRGLQLLFYSVGIGQISSEVPQNLSASRPQDRQFILSSKKLLLSDSGFYLCAGGGQGAPREAFFGQGTRLTVV.

This chain uses TRBV5-1 with TRBJ2-1; 12 nucleotides align to TRBD1. The junction had 7 bases not matched to a gene; V was cut back by 4 bases and J by 8 bases. The CDR3 sequence is 15 residues long. Per the germline V gene, CDR1 is SGHRS and CDR2 is YFSETQ. The CDR3 nucleotides are TGCGCCAGCAGCCCTGGGACAGGGGGCCTCGATGAGCAGTTCTTC. Its translation: CASSPGTGGLDEQFF.

This chain links TRBV7-9 with TRBJ2-1, with 10 bases identical to TRBD1. J gave up 10 bases and V 4 bases, and 10 bases lay outside the gene matches. Germline CDR1 SEHNR, CDR2 FQNEAQ (reference sequence). The CDR3 is 15 residues long. The CDR3 loop reads CASSSKDRGRREQFF. The CDR3 region has the DNA TGTGCCAGCAGCTCAAAGGACAGGGGGAGGAGGGAGCAGTTCTTC.

The chain joins TRBV28 to TRBJ2-7; 11 bases fit TRBD2. With V trimmed by 5 bases and J by 3 bases, 21 bases remained unmatched. Looked up from germline, CDR1 is MDHEN and CDR2 is SYDVKM. The length of the CDR3 is 20 residues. DNA of the CDR3: TGTGCCAGCAGTCCCCTCCCCACTACGGTATTAGCGGGAGGGTACTACGAGCAGTACTTC. Protein: CASSPLPTTVLAGGYYEQYF.

The chain couples TRBV18 to TRBJ1-6; a possible D gene is TRBD1 (6 bases). V dropped 1 base and J dropped 10 bases, with 11 bases sitting between them. This CDR3 has 14 residues. Germline V CDR1 and CDR2: KGHSH, LQKENI. The CDR3 protein is CASSPQTGTSPLHF. DNA of the CDR3: TGTGCCAGCTCACCACAGACAGGAACATCACCCCTCCACTTT.

This clone has just one count. CDR3 nucleotide sequence: TGTGCCAGCAGTGAGCCCGGGACAGGGGTCCTCATCTATGGCTACACCTTC. Protein: CASSEPGTGVLIYGYTF. The chain joins TRBV6-1 to TRBJ1-2; 10 nucleotides align to TRBD1. This CDR3 spans 17 amino acids. CDR1 is MNHNS and CDR2 is SASEGT in the germline V gene. After removal of 3 bases from V and 4 bases from J, the junction contained 11 bases not matched to a gene.

V gene TRBV5-1 combines with J gene TRBJ2-2, with unresolved D. V lost 0 bases to trimming and J lost 1 base, with 13 bases between them. Germline values: CDR1 SGHRS, CDR2 YFSETQ. The CDR3 runs to 17 residues. The CDR3 DNA reads as TGCGCCAGCAGCTTGGCCTTATCAGCGCTGAACACCGGGGAGCTGTTTTTT. It specifies CASSLALSALNTGELFF.

This clone was seen only once. The chain has TRBV5-1 and TRBJ2-7; a weak D match, TRBD1 (5 bases). Trimming removed 4 bases from V and 6 bases from J, with 20 bases in between. This CDR3 region has 15 residues. Germline CDR1 and CDR2: SGHRS and YFSETQ. CDR3: CASSTAPTAPVEQYF. Written as DNA, the CDR3 is TGCGCCAGCAGCACAGCGCCGACAGCCCCCGTCGAGCAGTACTTC.

The sample holds a few counts of this clone. V usage is TRBV6-1 and J usage is TRBJ1-1; 7 positions agree with TRBD1. The CDR3 runs to 13 residues. The junction had 3 bases not matched to a gene; V was cut back by 4 bases and J by 4 bases. The germline V gene has CDR1 MNHNS and CDR2 SASEGT. CDR3 protein: CASSATGTTEAFF. In DNA, the CDR3 is TGTGCCAGCAGTGCGACAGGGACCACTGAAGCTTTCTTT.